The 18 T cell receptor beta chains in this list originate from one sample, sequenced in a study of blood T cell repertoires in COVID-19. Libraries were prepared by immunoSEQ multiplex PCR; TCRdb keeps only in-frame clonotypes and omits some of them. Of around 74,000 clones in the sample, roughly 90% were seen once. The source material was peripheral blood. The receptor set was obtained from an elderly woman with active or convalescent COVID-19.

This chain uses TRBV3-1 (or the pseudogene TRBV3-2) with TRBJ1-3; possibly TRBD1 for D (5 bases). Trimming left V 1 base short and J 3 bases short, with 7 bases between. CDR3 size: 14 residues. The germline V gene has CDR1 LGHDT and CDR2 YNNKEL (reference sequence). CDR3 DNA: TGTGCCAGCAGCCAAGCCAGGGTTGGAAACACCATATATTTT. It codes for CASSQARVGNTIYF.

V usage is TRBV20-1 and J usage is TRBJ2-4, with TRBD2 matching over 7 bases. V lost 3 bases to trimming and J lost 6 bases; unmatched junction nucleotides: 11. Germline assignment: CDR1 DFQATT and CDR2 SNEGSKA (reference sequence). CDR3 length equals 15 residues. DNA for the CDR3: TGCAGTGCTAGTGTTATAGCGGGTCCGGGAAACATTCAGTACTTC. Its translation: CSASVIAGPGNIQYF.

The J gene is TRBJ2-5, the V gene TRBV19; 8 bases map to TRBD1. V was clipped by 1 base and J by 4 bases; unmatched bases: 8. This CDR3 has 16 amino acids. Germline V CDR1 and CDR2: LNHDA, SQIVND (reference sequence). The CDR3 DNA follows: TGTGCCAGTAGTATAGGGACAGGGATCAGGAGAGAGACCCAGTACTTC. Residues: CASSIGTGIRRETQYF. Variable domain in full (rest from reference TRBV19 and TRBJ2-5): DGGITQSPKYLFRKEGQNVTLSCEQNLNHDAMYWYRQDPGQGLRLIYYSQIVNDFQKGDIAEGYSVSREKKESFPLTVTSAQKNPTAFYLCASSIGTGIRRETQYFGPGTRLLVL.

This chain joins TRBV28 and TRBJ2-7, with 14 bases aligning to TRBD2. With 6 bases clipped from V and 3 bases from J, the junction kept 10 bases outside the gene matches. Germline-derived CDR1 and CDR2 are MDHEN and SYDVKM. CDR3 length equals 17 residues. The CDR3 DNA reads TGTGCCAGCAGCACCGGGACTAGCGGGGGTAAGAGCTACGAGCAGTACTTC. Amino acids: CASSTGTSGGKSYEQYF.

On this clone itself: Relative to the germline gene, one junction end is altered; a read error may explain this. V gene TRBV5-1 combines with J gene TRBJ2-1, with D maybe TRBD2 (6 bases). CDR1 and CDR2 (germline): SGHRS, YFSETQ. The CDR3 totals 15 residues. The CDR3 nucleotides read TGTGCCAGCAGCTTGGCCGGGGGAGACTACAATGAGCAGTTCTTC. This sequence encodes CASSLAGGDYNEQFF. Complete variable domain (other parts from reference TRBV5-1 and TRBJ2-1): KAGVTQTPRYLIKTRGQQVTLSCSPISGHRSVSWYQQTPGQGLQFLFEYFSETQRNKGNFPGRFSGRQFSNSRSEMNVSTLELGDSALYLCASSLAGGDYNEQFFGPGTRLTVL.

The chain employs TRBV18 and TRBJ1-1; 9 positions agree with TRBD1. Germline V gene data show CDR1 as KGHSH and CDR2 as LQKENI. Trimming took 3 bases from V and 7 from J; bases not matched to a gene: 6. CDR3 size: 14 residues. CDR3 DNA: TGTGCCAGCTCACCGGACAGGGGAGGTGGTGAAGCTTTCTTT. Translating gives CASSPDRGGGEAFF.

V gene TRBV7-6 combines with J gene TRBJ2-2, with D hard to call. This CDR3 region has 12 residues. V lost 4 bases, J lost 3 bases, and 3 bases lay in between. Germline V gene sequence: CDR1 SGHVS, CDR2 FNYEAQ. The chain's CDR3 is CASSSYTGELFF. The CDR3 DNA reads TGTGCCAGCAGCTCCTACACCGGGGAGCTGTTTTTT. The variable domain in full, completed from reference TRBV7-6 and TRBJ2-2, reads GAGVSQSPRYKVTKRGQDVALRCDPISGHVSLYWYRQALGQGPEFLTYFNYEAQQDKSGLPNDRFSAERPEGSISTLTIQRTEQRDSAMYRCASSSYTGELFFGEGSRLTVL.

DNA of the CDR3: TGTGCCAGCAGTTTCCTATCCTCGGGGGTACAAGAGACCCAGTACTTC. This gives the protein CASSFLSSGVQETQYF. J is TRBJ2-5 and V is TRBV27, with D possibly being TRBD2 (6 bases). Germline CDR1 is MNHEY and CDR2 is SMNVEV (reference sequence). Trimming removed 3 bases from V and 2 bases from J, with 16 bases in between. The CDR3 consists of 16 residues.

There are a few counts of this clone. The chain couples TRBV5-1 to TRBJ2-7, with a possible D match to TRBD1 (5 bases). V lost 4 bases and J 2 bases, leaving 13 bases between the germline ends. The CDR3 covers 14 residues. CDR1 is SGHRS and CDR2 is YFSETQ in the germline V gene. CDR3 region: CASSPTGLPYEQYF. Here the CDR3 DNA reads TGCGCCAGCAGCCCAACAGGTCTTCCCTACGAGCAGTACTTC.

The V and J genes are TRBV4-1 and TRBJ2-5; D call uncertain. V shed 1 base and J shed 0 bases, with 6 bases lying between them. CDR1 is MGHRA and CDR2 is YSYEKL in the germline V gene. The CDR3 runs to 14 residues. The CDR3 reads CASSQGAYQETQYF. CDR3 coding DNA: TGCGCCAGCAGCCAAGGGGCTTACCAAGAGACCCAGTACTTC.

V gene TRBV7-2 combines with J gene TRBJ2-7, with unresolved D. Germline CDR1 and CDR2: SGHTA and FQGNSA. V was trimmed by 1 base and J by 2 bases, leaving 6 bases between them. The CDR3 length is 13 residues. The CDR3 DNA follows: TGTGCCAGCAGCTTAGAGAACACCTACGAGCAGTACTTC. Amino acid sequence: CASSLENTYEQYF.

The chain's CDR3 is CASSLPGVSTNEKLFF. DNA of the CDR3: TGTGCCAGCAGTCTCCCGGGGGTATCGACTAATGAAAAACTGTTTTTT. The rearrangement links TRBV28 to TRBJ1-4; a possible D gene is TRBD1 (5 bases). Germline V gene data show CDR1 as MDHEN and CDR2 as SYDVKM. V gave up 5 bases and J gave up 2 bases, with 15 bases separating them. The CDR3 runs to 16 residues.

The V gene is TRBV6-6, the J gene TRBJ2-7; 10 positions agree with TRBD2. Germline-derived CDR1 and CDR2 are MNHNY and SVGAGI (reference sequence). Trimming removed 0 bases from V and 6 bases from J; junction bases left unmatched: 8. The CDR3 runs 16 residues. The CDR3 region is CASSYSSRLAGAEQYF. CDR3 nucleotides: TGTGCCAGCAGTTACTCGAGTAGGCTAGCGGGGGCCGAGCAGTACTTC.

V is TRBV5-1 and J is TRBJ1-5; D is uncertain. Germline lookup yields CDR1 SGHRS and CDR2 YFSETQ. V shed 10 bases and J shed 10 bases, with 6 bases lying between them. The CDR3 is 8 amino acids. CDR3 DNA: TGCGCCCCCCTCCCCCAGCATTTT. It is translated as CAPLPQHF. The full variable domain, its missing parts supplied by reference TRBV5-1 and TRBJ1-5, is KAGVTQTPRYLIKTRGQQVTLSCSPISGHRSVSWYQQTPGQGLQFLFEYFSETQRNKGNFPGRFSGRQFSNSRSEMNVSTLELGDSALYLCAPLPQHFGDGTRLSIL.

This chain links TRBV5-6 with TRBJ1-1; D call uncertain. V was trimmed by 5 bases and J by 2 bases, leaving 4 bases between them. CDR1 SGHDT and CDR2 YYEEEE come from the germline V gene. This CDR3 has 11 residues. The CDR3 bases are TGTGCCAGCAGTCATAACACTGAAGCTTTCTTT. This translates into CASSHNTEAFF.

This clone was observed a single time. The CDR3 nucleotides read TGTGCCAGCAGCGTTGGGACAGGGGTCCCTCCAAGTCAAGAGACCCAGTACTTC. This sequence encodes CASSVGTGVPPSQETQYF. This chain uses TRBV9 with TRBJ2-5; TRBD1 matches at 10 bases. V shed 2 bases and J 2 bases; nucleotides not matched to a gene: 12. CDR3 length equals 18 residues. In germline, CDR1 is SGDLS, CDR2 YYNGEE.

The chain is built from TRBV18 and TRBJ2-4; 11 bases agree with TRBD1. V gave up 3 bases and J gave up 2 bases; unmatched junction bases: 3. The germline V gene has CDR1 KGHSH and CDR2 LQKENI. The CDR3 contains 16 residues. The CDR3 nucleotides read TGTGCCAGCTCACCGGGACAGGGGGTAACCAAAAACATTCAGTACTTC. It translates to CASSPGQGVTKNIQYF.

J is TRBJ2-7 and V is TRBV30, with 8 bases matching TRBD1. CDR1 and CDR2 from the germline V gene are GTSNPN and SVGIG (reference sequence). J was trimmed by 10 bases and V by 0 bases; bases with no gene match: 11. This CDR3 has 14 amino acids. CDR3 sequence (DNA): TGTGCCTGGAGTGTACAGGGGGGCGTCCCCTTTCAGTACTTC. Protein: CAWSVQGGVPFQYF.